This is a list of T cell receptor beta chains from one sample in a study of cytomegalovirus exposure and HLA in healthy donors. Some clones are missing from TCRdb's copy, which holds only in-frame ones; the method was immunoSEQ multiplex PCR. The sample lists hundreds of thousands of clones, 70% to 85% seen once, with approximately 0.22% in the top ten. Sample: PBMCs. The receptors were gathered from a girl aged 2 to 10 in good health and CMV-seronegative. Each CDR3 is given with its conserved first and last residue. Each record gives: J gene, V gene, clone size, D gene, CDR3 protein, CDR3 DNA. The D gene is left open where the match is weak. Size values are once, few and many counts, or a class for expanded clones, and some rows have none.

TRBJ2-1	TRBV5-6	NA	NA	CASSLSGDYNEQFF	TGTGCCAGCAGCTTGTCTGGAGACTACAATGAGCAGTTCTTC
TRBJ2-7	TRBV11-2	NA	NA	CASSLEFSSYEQYF	TGTGCCAGCAGCTTAGAATTTAGCTCCTACGAGCAGTACTTC
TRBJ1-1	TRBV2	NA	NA	CANLGGEDKTFF	TGTGCCAACCTGGGAGGAGAGGATAAAACTTTCTTT
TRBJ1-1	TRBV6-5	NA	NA	CASSYRRGTEAFF	TGTGCCAGCAGTTACCGGAGGGGCACTGAAGCTTTCTTT
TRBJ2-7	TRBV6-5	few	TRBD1	CASSYIMTGGLYEQYF	TGTGCCAGCAGTTACATCATGACAGGGGGCCTCTACGAGCAGTACTTC
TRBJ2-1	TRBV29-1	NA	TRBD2	CSVAGGALSYNEQFF	TGCAGCGTTGCGGGGGGGGCCTTATCCTACAATGAGCAGTTCTTC
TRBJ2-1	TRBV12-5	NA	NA	CASGLAKTGSEQFF	TGTGCTAGTGGTTTGGCAAAAACAGGCAGCGAGCAGTTCTTC
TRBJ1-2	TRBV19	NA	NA	CASSIGATNYGYTF	TGTGCCAGTAGTATAGGCGCAACTAACTATGGCTACACCTTC
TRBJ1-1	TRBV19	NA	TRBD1	CAVGQGSTEAFF	TGTGCCGTAGGACAGGGATCCACTGAAGCTTTCTTT
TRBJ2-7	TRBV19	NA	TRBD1	CASTKAGTGDPYEQYF	TGTGCCAGTACCAAAGCCGGGACAGGGGACCCCTACGAGCAGTACTTC
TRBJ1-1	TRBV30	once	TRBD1	CAWRKPGGVNTEAFF	TGTGCCTGGAGGAAGCCAGGGGGAGTGAACACTGAAGCTTTCTTT
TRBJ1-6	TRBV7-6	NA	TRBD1	CASSLRDGTGGDSPLHF	TGTGCCAGCAGCTTAAGGGATGGGACAGGGGGCGATTCACCCCTCCACTTT
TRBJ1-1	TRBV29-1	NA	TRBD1	CSAQGTGYTEAFF	TGCAGCGCCCAAGGGACAGGGTACACTGAAGCTTTCTTT
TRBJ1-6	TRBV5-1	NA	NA	CASSSGQLSPLHF	TGCGCCAGCAGCTCCGGACAGCTCTCACCCCTCCACTTT
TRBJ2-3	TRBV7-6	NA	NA	CASSLGPSGRPDTQYF	TGTGCCAGCAGCTTAGGACCCAGTGGCAGGCCAGATACGCAGTATTTT
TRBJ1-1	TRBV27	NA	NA	CATTRGAGTEAFF	TGTGCCACCACCCGGGGGGCGGGCACTGAAGCTTTCTTT
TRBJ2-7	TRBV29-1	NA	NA	CSVSEQSQTYEQYF	TGCAGCGTTTCGGAACAGTCCCAGACCTACGAGCAGTACTTC
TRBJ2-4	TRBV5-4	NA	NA	CASTTTQGPGPKNIQYF	TGTGCCAGCACCACCACCCAGGGTCCCGGGCCCAAAAACATTCAGTACTTC
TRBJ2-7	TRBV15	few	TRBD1	CATSNEGQGYEQYF	TGTGCCACCAGCAACGAAGGACAGGGGTACGAGCAGTACTTC
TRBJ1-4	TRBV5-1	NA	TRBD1	CASSLQGARGEKLFF	TGCGCCAGCAGCTTACAGGGGGCGCGGGGTGAAAAACTGTTTTTT